The 21 T cell receptor beta chains listed next were all sequenced from one sample in a study of T cell clones after liver transplantation. Generated by immunoSEQ multiplex PCR, the TCRdb table keeps only in-frame clones and is missing some. The sample carries more than 95,000 clones, 75% to 90% recorded once. This sample comprised CD4+ T cells from blood, obtained before liver transplant. These receptors came from a human donor who received a liver transplant.

This clone appeared once. The chain recombines TRBV6-1 with TRBJ1-6; D remains ambiguous. The CDR3 has 14 amino acids. Germline values: CDR1 MNHNS, CDR2 SASEGT. Deletions cut 0 bases from V and 10 bases from J, with 10 bases between. CDR3 protein: CASSEAGNGSPLHF. CDR3 DNA sequence: TGTGCCAGCAGTGAAGCCGGGAACGGGTCACCCCTCCACTTT.

The chain carries TRBV5-1 and TRBJ1-1, with D perhaps TRBD1 (5 bases). V lost 2 bases, J lost 3 bases, and 35 bases lay in between. CDR1 is SGHRS and CDR2 is YFSETQ in the germline V gene. This CDR3 comprises 22 residues. The CDR3 DNA reads as TGCGCCAGCAGCTTTGCGAAACTAAAGCAAAACACAGCAACCCGGGGGTACACTGAAGCTTTCTTT. Translation gives CASSFAKLKQNTATRGYTEAFF. Looking up the rest from reference TRBV5-1 and TRBJ1-1 gives the full variable domain: KAGVTQTPRYLIKTRGQQVTLSCSPISGHRSVSWYQQTPGQGLQFLFEYFSETQRNKGNFPGRFSGRQFSNSRSEMNVSTLELGDSALYLCASSFAKLKQNTATRGYTEAFFGQGTRLTVV.

The chain is built from TRBV2 and TRBJ2-6, with D uncertain. With 7 bases removed from V and 0 bases from J, the gap between germline ends came to 7 bases. The CDR3 spans 14 residues. Germline CDR1 and CDR2: SNHLY and FYNNEI. The CDR3 loop is CASTQASGANVLTF. CDR3 in DNA: TGTGCCAGCACGCAGGCCTCTGGGGCCAACGTCCTGACTTTC. Combining the CDR3 with reference TRBV2 and TRBJ2-6 gives the whole variable domain EPEVTQTPSHQVTQMGQEVILRCVPISNHLYFYWYRQILGQKVEFLVSFYNNEISEKSEIFDDQFSVERPDGSNFTLKIRSTKLEDSAMYFCASTQASGANVLTFGAGSRLTVL.

This rearrangement joins TRBV14 to TRBJ1-2, with 12 bases that match TRBD1. The J segment lost 0 bases and the V segment lost 0 bases, leaving 11 bases of the junction unmatched. The CDR3 has 20 amino acids. Germline V gene data show CDR1 as SGHDN and CDR2 as FVKESK. In DNA form, the CDR3 reads TGTGCCAGCAGCCAAGATCCCAGGGACAGGGGGCACAGCGCTAACTATGGCTACACCTTC. Translating gives CASSQDPRDRGHSANYGYTF.

This rearrangement joins TRBV19 to TRBJ2-7, with a tentative D call TRBD2 (5 bases). Per the germline V gene, CDR1 is LNHDA and CDR2 is SQIVND (reference sequence). CDR3 length: 14 amino acids. Deletions cut 3 bases from V and 4 bases from J, with 13 bases between. The CDR3 DNA reads TGTGCCAGTAGTATGTCGGGGTCTCGGTACGAGCAGTACTTC. Its protein product is CASSMSGSRYEQYF.

This clone has a handful of counts. The chain uses TRBV12-5 and TRBJ1-2; 10 nucleotides match TRBD1. J lost 4 bases, V lost 1 base, and 12 bases had no gene match. The CDR3 runs to 18 residues. CDR1 is LGHNT and CDR2 is FRNRAP in the germline V gene. This CDR3 is CASGLARQGAVIGYGYTF. The CDR3, as DNA: TGTGCTAGTGGTTTGGCCAGACAGGGGGCGGTGATAGGCTATGGCTACACCTTC.

The chain couples TRBV7-2 to TRBJ2-5; D is unresolved. V was clipped by 5 bases and J by 4 bases, with 14 bases between them. Per germline, CDR1 SGHTA and CDR2 FQGNSA. The CDR3 totals 14 residues. CDR3 nucleotide sequence: TGTGCCAGCAGCCCCTCCAGAGCGAGAGAGACCCAGTACTTC. This codes for CASSPSRARETQYF.

The genes are TRBV2 and TRBJ2-2; maybe TRBD1 (5 bases). Trimming removed 3 bases at V and 6 bases at J, with 14 bases between. CDR3 size: 15 residues. CDR1 SNHLY and CDR2 FYNNEI come from the germline V gene. The CDR3 nucleotides are TGTGCCAGCAGTGAGAAGGGGATAGATTCCGGGGAGCTGTTTTTT. Translation: CASSEKGIDSGELFF.

This chain joins TRBV18 and TRBJ2-7, with TRBD1 identical over 9 bases. Germline values: CDR1 KGHSH, CDR2 LQKENI. V lost 4 bases to trimming and J lost 5 bases; unmatched junction nucleotides: 9. The CDR3 has 15 amino acids. The CDR3 nucleotides are TGTGCCAGCTCACTCGGGACAGGGAGGCACCACGAGCAGTACTTC. Translation: CASSLGTGRHHEQYF. Filled out from reference TRBV18 and TRBJ2-7, the complete variable domain reads NAGVMQNPRHLVRRRGQEARLRCSPMKGHSHVYWYRQLPEEGLKFMVYLQKENIIDESGMPKERFSAEFPKEGPSILRIQQVVRGDSAAYFCASSLGTGRHHEQYFGPGTRLTVT.

By frequency in the sample, this clone is medium-sized. The rearrangement links TRBV2 to TRBJ1-1; D may be TRBD1 (5 bases). Trimming stripped 7 bases from V and 1 base from J, with 10 bases between. Germline CDR1 is SNHLY and CDR2 is FYNNEI. CDR3 length equals 13 residues. CDR3 in DNA: TGTGCCAGCACAGGGCGACCGAACACTGAAGCTTTCTTT. Its translation: CASTGRPNTEAFF.

V and J are TRBV2 and TRBJ2-3, with 12 bases aligning to TRBD2. The CDR3 length is 16 residues. Germline V lookup: CDR1 SNHLY, CDR2 FYNNEI. V was pared by 4 bases and J by 1 base, with 3 bases of the junction left unmatched. CDR3 DNA sequence: TGTGCCAGCAGTGGGAGGACTAGCGGGGGCACAGATACGCAGTATTTT. Translated, it gives CASSGRTSGGTDTQYF.

This sequence joins TRBV28 and TRBJ1-4, with TRBD1 identical over 8 bases. The CDR3 has 15 amino acids. Germline loops: CDR1 MDHEN, CDR2 SYDVKM. After removal of 5 bases from V and 3 bases from J, the junction contained 5 bases not matched to a gene. The CDR3 DNA is TGTGCCAGCAGTCGGATACAGGGGGCTAATGAAAAACTGTTTTTT. Translated, it gives CASSRIQGANEKLFF.

The J gene is TRBJ1-4, the V gene TRBV11-2; the D gene is possibly TRBD1 (5 bases). The germline V gene encodes CDR1 SGHAT and CDR2 FQNNGV. The CDR3 sequence is 15 residues long. Trimming pared 5 bases from V and 8 bases from J, leaving 18 bases between. In DNA form, the CDR3 reads TGTGCCAGCAGCCTAGTCTGGGGCGCGAGGGAAAAACTGTTTTTT. It translates to CASSLVWGAREKLFF.

This chain joins TRBV7-8 and TRBJ2-5, with D uncertain. The CDR3 loop spans 13 amino acids. V gave up 1 base and J gave up 2 bases, with 5 bases separating them. Per germline, CDR1 SGHVS and CDR2 FQNEAQ. CDR3 loop: CASSLVPQETQYF. The CDR3 nucleotides read TGTGCCAGCAGCTTAGTTCCGCAAGAGACCCAGTACTTC.

A note on this clone: Other DNA sequences of this sample code for an identical CDR3. The J gene is TRBJ2-2, the V gene TRBV18, with 9 bases aligning to TRBD1. V lost 2 bases and J lost 4; bases outside the gene matches: 5. In germline, CDR1 is KGHSH, CDR2 LQKENI. The CDR3 loop spans 16 amino acids. DNA of the CDR3: TGTGCCAGCTCACCAACGGGACAGGGCGGCACCGGGGAGCTGTTTTTT. It is translated as CASSPTGQGGTGELFF.

This chain uses TRBV5-1 with TRBJ2-1, with 8 bases aligning to TRBD2. V lost 2 bases to trimming and J lost 1 base; unmatched junction nucleotides: 5. Germline CDR1 and CDR2: SGHRS and YFSETQ. The length of the CDR3 is 16 residues. CDR3 nucleotide sequence: TGCGCCAGCAGCTTCGGGACTAGTTCATCCTACAATGAGCAGTTCTTC. It specifies CASSFGTSSSYNEQFF.

This clone occurred once. This rearrangement joins TRBV7-9 to TRBJ2-7; D is possibly TRBD1 or TRBD2 (5 bases each). The CDR3 runs to 14 residues. In germline, CDR1 is SEHNR, CDR2 FQNEAQ (reference sequence). Trimming cost V 1 base and J 3 bases, with 10 bases left between them. The CDR3 reads CASSLGGIIYEQYF. CDR3 DNA sequence: TGTGCCAGCAGCTTAGGGGGGATTATCTACGAGCAGTACTTC.

The genes are TRBV15 and TRBJ2-7, with TRBD2 as a possible D gene (6 bases). Trimming removed 3 bases at V and 6 bases at J, with 18 bases between. In germline, CDR1 is LNHNV, CDR2 YYDKDF (reference sequence). The CDR3 has 15 amino acids. Written as DNA, the CDR3 is TGTGCCACCAGCAGGTTAAGCCCCGGAGCGGGCGAGCAGTACTTC. Protein sequence: CATSRLSPGAGEQYF.

The chain links TRBV18 to TRBJ2-2, with D maybe TRBD2 (7 bases). The CDR3 runs 17 residues. Trimming stripped 2 bases from V and 1 base from J, with 14 bases between. In germline, CDR1 is KGHSH, CDR2 LQKENI. CDR3 in DNA: TGTGCCAGCTCACCAAATCTCGGGGGGCGGAACACCGGGGAGCTGTTTTTT. Amino acid sequence: CASSPNLGGRNTGELFF.

This clone was seen once. The CDR3 nucleotides read TGTGCCAGCAGCTCCCTCGAGGCAGGGATGGCAGATACGCAGTATTTT. This sequence encodes CASSSLEAGMADTQYF. This chain connects TRBV7-7 to TRBJ2-3, with a tentative D call TRBD1 (5 bases). V lost 4 bases to trimming and J lost 4 bases, with 18 bases between them. The CDR3 is 16 residues long. Germline V gene sequence: CDR1 SSHAT, CDR2 FNYEAQ (reference sequence).

This rearrangement joins TRBV18 to TRBJ2-3; possible D gene TRBD1, 5 bases. V gave up 3 bases and J gave up 6 bases, with 10 bases separating them. Germline V gene data show CDR1 as KGHSH and CDR2 as LQKENI. CDR3 length: 13 residues. CDR3 sequence (DNA): TGTGCCAGCTCACCTAGACAGTTCGATACGCAGTATTTT. Translated: CASSPRQFDTQYF.